These 17 T cell receptor beta chains were all obtained from the same sample, sequenced in a study of CD8+ T cells in alopecia areata. It was cDNA, reverse transcribed from extracted RNA, that served as the sequencing template. TCRdb's table, derived via immunoSEQ multiplex PCR, lists solely in-frame clones and lacks some. The sample records 200,000 to 250,000 clones, 57% being singletons. Source: CD4+ T cells sorted from blood, taken at week 0. These receptors originate from a human donor with alopecia areata.

The DNA of the CDR3 is TGTGCCAGCAGTACGAAGACCGGGACAGGGGGCGAGCAGTACTTC. It translates to CASSTKTGTGGEQYF. The chain recombines TRBV6-6 with TRBJ2-7; TRBD1 agrees at 11 bases. Germline trimming cut 5 bases from V and 6 bases from J; bases unmatched to any gene: 9. Germline V gene sequence: CDR1 MNHNY, CDR2 SVGAGI (reference sequence). CDR3 length: 15 residues.

The chain employs TRBV10-2 and TRBJ1-2; D perhaps matches TRBD1 (5 bases). This CDR3 region has 12 residues. Germline values: CDR1 WSHSY, CDR2 SAAADI. V was pared by 5 bases and J by 3 bases, with 7 bases between. CDR3 amino acids: CASSTTDYGYTF. CDR3 DNA: TGCGCCAGCAGTACGACAGACTATGGCTACACCTTC.

The chain combines TRBV6-1 with TRBJ2-7; D perhaps matches TRBD2 (6 bases). The ends were cut back, 6 bases at V and 5 bases at J, with 14 bases in the middle. The CDR3 extends over 13 amino acids. Looked up from germline, CDR1 is MNHNS and CDR2 is SASEGT. The CDR3, as DNA: TGTGCCAGCAGAGGGACTTCTAGGAACGAGCAGTACTTC. Encoded protein: CASRGTSRNEQYF.

This clone was detected a few times. This chain joins TRBV10-3 and TRBJ1-1; no reliable D call. Germline-derived CDR1 and CDR2 are ENHRY and SYGVKD. The CDR3 consists of 14 residues. V lost 3 bases to trimming and J lost 0 bases, with 8 bases between them. For the CDR3, the DNA is TGTGCCATCAGTGAAACGACGGTGAACACTGAAGCTTTCTTT. Amino acid sequence: CAISETTVNTEAFF.

This chain links TRBV7-2 with TRBJ1-1; D is possibly TRBD1 (6 bases). Trimming removed 5 bases from V and 7 bases from J, with 26 bases in between. The CDR3 extends over 17 amino acids. Germline CDR1 and CDR2: SGHTA and FQGNSA. CDR3: CASSQPGAQGLVREAFF. The DNA for the CDR3 is TGTGCCAGCAGCCAACCGGGGGCACAGGGTCTCGTCCGTGAAGCTTTCTTT. The entire variable domain, with the rest obtained from reference TRBV7-2 and TRBJ1-1, is as follows: GAGVSQSPSNKVTEKGKDVELRCDPISGHTALYWYRQSLGQGLEFLIYFQGNSAPDKSGLPSDRFSAERTGGSVSTLTIQRTQQEDSAVYLCASSQPGAQGLVREAFFGQGTRLTVV.

This chain links TRBV15 with TRBJ2-4, with D possibly matching TRBD2 (5 bases). V was pared by 5 bases and J by 0 bases, with 11 bases between. This CDR3 spans 15 amino acids. The germline gives CDR1 LNHNV, CDR2 YYDKDF (reference sequence). The CDR3 nucleotides are TGTGCCACCAGCGAAGGAGGAGCAGCCAAAAACATTCAGTACTTC. Translating gives CATSEGGAAKNIQYF.

This clone was counted a few times. The V and J genes are TRBV29-1 and TRBJ2-7; 7 bases fit TRBD2. The CDR3 sequence is 13 residues long. The V gene's germline CDR1 is SQVTM and CDR2 ANQGSEA. With 7 bases clipped from V and 7 bases from J, the junction kept 13 bases outside the gene matches. The DNA of the CDR3 is TGCAGCGGGGAGGGTGGCCCCTCTAGGGAGCAGTACTTC. It specifies CSGEGGPSREQYF.

The J gene is TRBJ1-1, the V gene TRBV10-3; TRBD1 matches at 8 bases. V shed 6 bases and J 0 bases; nucleotides not matched to a gene: 3. The CDR3 is 14 amino acids. The V gene's germline CDR1 is ENHRY and CDR2 SYGVKD. CDR3 sequence: CAIREQGVNTEAFF. The CDR3 DNA sequence: TGTGCCATCAGGGAACAGGGGGTGAACACTGAAGCTTTCTTT.

V gene TRBV5-4 combines with J gene TRBJ2-7; 8 nucleotides align to TRBD2. This CDR3 spans 16 amino acids. J was trimmed by 0 bases and V by 4 bases; bases with no gene match: 9. Germline V gives CDR1 SGHNT, CDR2 YYREEE (reference sequence). CDR3 sequence (DNA): TGTGCCAGCAGCCCCCGCGCGGGAGGAAGCTCCTACGAGCAGTACTTC. This gives the protein CASSPRAGGSSYEQYF.

This clone came up a few times. The chain has TRBV30 and TRBJ2-3, with D possibly TRBD2 on 5 matching bases. The germline V gene has CDR1 GTSNPN and CDR2 SVGIG (reference sequence). This CDR3 is 14 amino acids long. V shed 0 bases and J shed 4 bases, with 11 bases lying between them. DNA of the CDR3: TGTGCCTGGAGTGTGGGAGTTACCGCAGATACGCAGTATTTT. Its protein is CAWSVGVTADTQYF. The full variable domain, its missing parts supplied by reference TRBV30 and TRBJ2-3, is SQTIHQWPATLVQPVGSPLSLECTVEGTSNPNLYWYRQAAGRGLQLLFYSVGIGQISSEVPQNLSASRPQDRQFILSSKKLLLSDSGFYLCAWSVGVTADTQYFGPGTRLTVL.

This clone has just a few counts. In DNA, the CDR3 is TGCAGCGTCACTACTAGCGGGGGGCCAGATACGCAGTATTTT. Translating gives CSVTTSGGPDTQYF. V usage is TRBV29-1 and J usage is TRBJ2-3; 12 bases map to TRBD2. The V segment lost 6 bases and the J segment 4 bases; nucleotides outside the gene matches: 5. The CDR3 has 14 amino acids. Germline V lookup: CDR1 SQVTM, CDR2 ANQGSEA.

The CDR3 DNA is TGTGCCAGCAGCCCCGGTTGGAACTCTGGGGCCAACGTCCTGACTTTC. Translating gives CASSPGWNSGANVLTF. The rearrangement uses TRBV11-2 and TRBJ2-6; D remains unclear. The germline gives CDR1 SGHAT, CDR2 FQNNGV. V was cut by 5 bases and J by 0 bases, with 11 bases left in between. This CDR3 spans 16 amino acids.

This clone was seen a few times. The gene calls are TRBV29-1 and TRBJ2-3; no firm D call. Per germline, CDR1 SQVTM and CDR2 ANQGSEA. The CDR3 is made up of 10 amino acids. V lost 5 bases to trimming and J lost 4 bases, with 4 bases between them. CDR3 in amino acids: CSVSADTQYF. The CDR3 region has the DNA TGCAGCGTTTCTGCAGATACGCAGTATTTT.

This clone has only a few counts. The junction does not match germline at one end; this may be a read error. The rearrangement links TRBV7-7 to TRBJ1-5; D is possibly TRBD1 (6 bases). The CDR3 is 13 amino acids. The germline CDR1 and CDR2 sequences are SSHAT and FNYEAQ (reference sequence). CDR3 DNA: TGTGCTAGCAGCCCGGACAGAAATCAGCCCCAGCATTTT. Translating it yields CASSPDRNQPQHF.

CDR3 residues: CAWSVVVYGYTF. The CDR3 nucleotides read TGTGCCTGGAGTGTGGTAGTCTATGGCTACACCTTC. The chain employs TRBV30 and TRBJ1-2; D uncertain. This CDR3 has 12 amino acids. Trimming cost V 0 bases and J 4 bases, with 6 bases left between them. Germline V lookup: CDR1 GTSNPN, CDR2 SVGIG (reference sequence).

The chain employs TRBV19 and TRBJ1-5, with TRBD1 as a possible D gene (5 bases). CDR3 length equals 13 residues. Trimming cost V 6 bases and J 3 bases, with 9 bases left between them. The germline V gene encodes CDR1 LNHDA and CDR2 SQIVND (reference sequence). CDR3 sequence reads: CASSRTFNQPQHF. The CDR3 nucleotides read TGTGCCAGTAGCCGGACATTCAATCAGCCCCAGCATTTT.

This chain connects TRBV30 to TRBJ1-2; TRBD1 matches at 8 bases. Germline CDR1 and CDR2: GTSNPN and SVGIG (reference sequence). V was pared by 0 bases and J by 7 bases, with 7 bases of the junction left unmatched. This CDR3 region has 14 residues. The CDR3 DNA sequence: TGTGCCTGGAGTGTAACAGGGGGATTCTTTGGCTACACCTTC. It yields the protein CAWSVTGGFFGYTF.